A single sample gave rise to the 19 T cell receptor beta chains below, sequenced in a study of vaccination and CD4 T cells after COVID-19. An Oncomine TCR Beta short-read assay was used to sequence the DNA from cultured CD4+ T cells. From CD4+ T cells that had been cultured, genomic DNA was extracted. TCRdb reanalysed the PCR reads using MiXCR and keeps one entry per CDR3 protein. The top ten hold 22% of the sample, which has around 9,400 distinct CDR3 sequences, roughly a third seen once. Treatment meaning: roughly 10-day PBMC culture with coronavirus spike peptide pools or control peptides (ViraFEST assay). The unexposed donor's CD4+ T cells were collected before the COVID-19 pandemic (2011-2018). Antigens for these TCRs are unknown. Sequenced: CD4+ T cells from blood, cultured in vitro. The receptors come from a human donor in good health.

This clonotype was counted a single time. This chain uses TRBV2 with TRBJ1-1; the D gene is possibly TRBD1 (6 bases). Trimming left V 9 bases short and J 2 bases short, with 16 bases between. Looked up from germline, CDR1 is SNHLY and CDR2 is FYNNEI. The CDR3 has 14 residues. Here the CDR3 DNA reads TGTGCCAGTTATGAGGGGACACCAAACACTGAAGCTTTCTTT. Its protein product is CASYEGTPNTEAFF.

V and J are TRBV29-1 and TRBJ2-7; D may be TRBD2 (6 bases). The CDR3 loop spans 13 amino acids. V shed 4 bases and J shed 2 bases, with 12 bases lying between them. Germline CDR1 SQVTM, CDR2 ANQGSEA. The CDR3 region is CSVGRGITYEQYF. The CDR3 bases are TGCAGCGTTGGGAGGGGTATCACCTACGAGCAGTACTTC.

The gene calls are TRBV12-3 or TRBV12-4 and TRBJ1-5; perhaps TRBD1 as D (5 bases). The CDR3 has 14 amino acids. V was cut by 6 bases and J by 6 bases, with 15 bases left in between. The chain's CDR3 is CASSGTLSSQPQHF. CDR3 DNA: TGTGCCAGCAGCGGGACTTTAAGTAGTCAGCCCCAGCATTTT.

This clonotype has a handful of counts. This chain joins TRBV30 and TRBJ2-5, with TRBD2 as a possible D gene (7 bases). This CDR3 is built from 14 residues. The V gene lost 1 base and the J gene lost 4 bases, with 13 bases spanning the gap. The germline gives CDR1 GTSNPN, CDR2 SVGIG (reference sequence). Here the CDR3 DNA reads TGTGCCTGGAGTGGAGGGGGGGGTGGAGAGACCCAGTACTTC. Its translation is CAWSGGGGGETQYF.

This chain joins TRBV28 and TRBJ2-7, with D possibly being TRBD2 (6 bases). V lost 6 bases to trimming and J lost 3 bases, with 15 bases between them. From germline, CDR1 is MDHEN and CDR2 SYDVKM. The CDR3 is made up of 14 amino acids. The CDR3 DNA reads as TGTGCCAGCAGGGGCCCGGGACTGGTCTACGAGCAGTACTTC. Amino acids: CASRGPGLVYEQYF.

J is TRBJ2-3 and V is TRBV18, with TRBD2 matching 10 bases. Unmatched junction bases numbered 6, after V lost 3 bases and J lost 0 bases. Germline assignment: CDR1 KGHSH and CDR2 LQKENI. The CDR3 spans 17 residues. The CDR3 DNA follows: TGTGCCAGCTCACCCCTTGGACTAGCGGCAAGCACAGATACGCAGTATTTT. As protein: CASSPLGLAASTDTQYF.

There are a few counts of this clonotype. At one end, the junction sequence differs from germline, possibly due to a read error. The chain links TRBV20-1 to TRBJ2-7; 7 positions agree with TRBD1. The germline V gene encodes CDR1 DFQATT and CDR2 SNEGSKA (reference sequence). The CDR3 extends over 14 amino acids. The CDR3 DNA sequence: TGCAGTGCTAGCCGAGGGGGCGAAACCTACCAGCAGTACTTC. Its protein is CSASRGGETYQQYF.

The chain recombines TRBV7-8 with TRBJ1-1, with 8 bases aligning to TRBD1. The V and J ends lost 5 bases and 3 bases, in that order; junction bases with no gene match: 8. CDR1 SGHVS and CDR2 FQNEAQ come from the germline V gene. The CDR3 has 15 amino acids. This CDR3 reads CASSPRTGIHTEAFF. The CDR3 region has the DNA TGTGCCAGCAGCCCCCGGACAGGGATCCACACTGAAGCTTTCTTT.

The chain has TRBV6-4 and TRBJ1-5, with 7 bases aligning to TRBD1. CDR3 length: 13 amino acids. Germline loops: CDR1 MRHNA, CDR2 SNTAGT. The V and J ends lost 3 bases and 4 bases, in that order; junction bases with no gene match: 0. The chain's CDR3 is CASSEDRNQPQHF. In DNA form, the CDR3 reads TGTGCCAGCAGTGAGGACAGGAATCAGCCCCAGCATTTT.

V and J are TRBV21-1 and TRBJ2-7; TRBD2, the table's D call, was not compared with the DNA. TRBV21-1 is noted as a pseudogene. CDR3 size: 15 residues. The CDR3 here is CASSKELAGGDEQYF. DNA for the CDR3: TGTGCCAGCAGCAAAGAACTAGCGGGAGGAGATGAGCAGTACTTC.

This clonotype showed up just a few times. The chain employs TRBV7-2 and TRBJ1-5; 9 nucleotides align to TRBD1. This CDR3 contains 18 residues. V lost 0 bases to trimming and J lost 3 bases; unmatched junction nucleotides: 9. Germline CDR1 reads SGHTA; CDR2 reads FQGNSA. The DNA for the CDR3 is TGTGCCAGCAGCTTAGCAAGGGTGGGACAGGGCTACAATCAGCCCCAGCATTTT. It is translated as CASSLARVGQGYNQPQHF.

The CDR3, as DNA: TGTGCCAGCAGCTTCGGGACTAGCGGGATCCAAGAGACCCAGTACTTC. This codes for CASSFGTSGIQETQYF. The chain combines TRBV5-4 with TRBJ2-5; TRBD2 agrees at 13 bases. This CDR3 spans 16 amino acids. Looked up from germline, CDR1 is SGHNT and CDR2 is YYREEE (reference sequence). V shed 2 bases and J 1 base; nucleotides not matched to a gene: 2.

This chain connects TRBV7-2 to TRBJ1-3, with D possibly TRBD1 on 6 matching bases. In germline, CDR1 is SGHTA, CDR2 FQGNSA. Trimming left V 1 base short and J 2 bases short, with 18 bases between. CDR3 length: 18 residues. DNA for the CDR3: TGTGCCAGCAGCTTAGTACTCTCAGGGGTGGGAGCTGGAAACACCATATATTTT. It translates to CASSLVLSGVGAGNTIYF.

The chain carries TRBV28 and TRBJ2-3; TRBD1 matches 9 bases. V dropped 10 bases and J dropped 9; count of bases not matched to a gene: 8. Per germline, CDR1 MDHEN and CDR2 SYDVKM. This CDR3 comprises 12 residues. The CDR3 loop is CATSTGGVTQYF. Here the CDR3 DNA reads TGTGCCACCTCGACAGGGGGAGTAACGCAGTATTTT.

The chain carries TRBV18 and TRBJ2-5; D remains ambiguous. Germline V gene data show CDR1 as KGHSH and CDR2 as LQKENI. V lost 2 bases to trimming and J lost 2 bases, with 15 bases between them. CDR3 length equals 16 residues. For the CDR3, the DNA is TGTGCCAGCTCACCATATCGTGGAGTCAGACAAGAGACCCAGTACTTC. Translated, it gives CASSPYRGVRQETQYF.

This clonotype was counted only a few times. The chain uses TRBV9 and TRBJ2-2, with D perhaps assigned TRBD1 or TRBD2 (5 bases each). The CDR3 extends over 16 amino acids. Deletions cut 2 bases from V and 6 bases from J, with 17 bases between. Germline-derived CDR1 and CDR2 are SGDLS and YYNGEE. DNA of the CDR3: TGTGCCAGCAGCGTTGGACGGACGATGGGGGCCGGGGAGCTGTTTTTT. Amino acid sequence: CASSVGRTMGAGELFF.

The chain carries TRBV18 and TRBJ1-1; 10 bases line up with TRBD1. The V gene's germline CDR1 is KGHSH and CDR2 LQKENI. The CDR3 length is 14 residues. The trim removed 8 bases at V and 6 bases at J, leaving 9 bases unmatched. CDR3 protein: CASTTGTGEPEAFF. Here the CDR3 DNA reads TGTGCCAGCACAACCGGGACAGGGGAGCCTGAAGCTTTCTTT. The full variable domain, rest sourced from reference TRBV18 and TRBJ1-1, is NAGVMQNPRHLVRRRGQEARLRCSPMKGHSHVYWYRQLPEEGLKFMVYLQKENIIDESGMPKERFSAEFPKEGPSILRIQQVVRGDSAAYFCASTTGTGEPEAFFGQGTRLTVV.

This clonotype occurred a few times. CDR3 in DNA: TGTGCCAGCAGCCACCCCCAGGACGGAGCTTTCTTT. The encoded protein is CASSHPQDGAFF. The chain is built from TRBV6-1 and TRBJ1-1; D gene uncertain. The germline V and J ends were trimmed by 6 bases and 10 bases, with 15 bases remaining between them. The CDR3 covers 12 residues. Germline assignment: CDR1 MNHNS and CDR2 SASEGT.

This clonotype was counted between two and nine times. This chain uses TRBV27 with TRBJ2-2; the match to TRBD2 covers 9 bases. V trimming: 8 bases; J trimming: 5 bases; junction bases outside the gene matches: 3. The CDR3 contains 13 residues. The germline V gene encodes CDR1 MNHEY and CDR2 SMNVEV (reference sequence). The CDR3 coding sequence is TGTGCCAGCGGGACTAGCTGGACCGGGGAGCTGTTTTTT. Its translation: CASGTSWTGELFF.